These 17 T cell receptor beta chains were sequenced from one sample in a study of shared clonotypes between healthy human individuals. The repertoire was sequenced with immunoSEQ multiplex PCR; TCRdb's copy has only in-frame clones and lacks some. Altogether some 2.1 million clones are present, just over 90% being singletons, with the ten largest covering about 1.7%. Cells designated naive CD8 were CD45RO-negative and were positively selected for CCR7, with terminally differentiated effector memory CD45RA+ cells excluded. The sample taken for sequencing was naive CD8+ T cells from PBMCs. Source of these receptors: a man in his late teens or twenties in good health. Some clones in this sample may be carry-over from other donors' samples.

This clone was counted once. The CDR3 DNA is TGTGCCAGTAGTATGGGGGGACCACCCTACAATGAGCAGTTCTTC. Its protein product is CASSMGGPPYNEQFF. V usage is TRBV19 and J usage is TRBJ2-1; possibly TRBD2 for D (6 bases). The CDR3 length is 15 residues. Germline V lookup: CDR1 LNHDA, CDR2 SQIVND (reference sequence). Trimming cost V 3 bases and J 2 bases, with 11 bases left between them.

The table lists this clone with a few counts. The V call is TRBV7-2, the J call TRBJ1-5; D uncertain. With 5 bases removed from V and 4 bases from J, the gap between germline ends came to 18 bases. The CDR3 is 16 amino acids. Germline CDR1 reads SGHTA; CDR2 reads FQGNSA. The chain's CDR3 is CASSRGTFSPNQPQHF. DNA for the CDR3: TGTGCCAGCAGCCGGGGAACGTTTAGTCCTAATCAGCCCCAGCATTTT.

The chain uses TRBV25-1 and TRBJ2-3; D is unresolved. The germline V gene encodes CDR1 MGHDK and CDR2 SYGVNS. The V gene lost 7 bases and the J gene lost 2 bases, with 7 bases spanning the gap. The CDR3 extends over 12 amino acids. CDR3 amino acids: CASIAFTDTQYF. CDR3 bases: TGTGCCAGCATCGCATTCACAGATACGCAGTATTTT. The complete variable domain, with remaining parts taken from reference TRBV25-1 and TRBJ2-3, reads EADIYQTPRYLVIGTGKKITLECSQTMGHDKMYWYQQDPGMELHLIHYSYGVNSTEKGDLSSESTVSRIRTEHFPLTLESARPSHTSQYLCASIAFTDTQYFGPGTRLTVL.

This clone has only a few counts. The chain employs TRBV7-6 and TRBJ1-1; no firm D call. Trimming removed 8 bases at V and 5 bases at J, with 12 bases between. This CDR3 has 12 residues. CDR1 SGHVS and CDR2 FNYEAQ come from the germline V gene. CDR3 sequence (DNA): TGTGCCAGCCGGGCCCTAACAACTGAAGCTTTCTTT. Residues: CASRALTTEAFF.

The chain joins TRBV2 to TRBJ2-1, with D maybe TRBD2 (5 bases). Germline-derived CDR1 and CDR2 are SNHLY and FYNNEI. CDR3 length equals 14 residues. V lost 4 bases and J lost 6, with 13 bases in between. CDR3 in amino acids: CASSGASSGNEQFF. CDR3 DNA: TGTGCCAGCAGTGGGGCTAGCTCGGGCAATGAGCAGTTCTTC.

The rearrangement uses TRBV28 and TRBJ2-3; D ambiguous. Germline CDR1 and CDR2: MDHEN and SYDVKM. V was cut by 5 bases and J by 4 bases, with 19 bases left in between. The CDR3 runs 16 residues. The CDR3 is CASSGPRILVADTQYF. The CDR3, as DNA: TGTGCCAGCAGTGGCCCTAGGATCCTGGTGGCAGATACGCAGTATTTT. The complete variable domain, with remaining parts taken from reference TRBV28 and TRBJ2-3, reads DVKVTQSSRYLVKRTGEKVFLECVQDMDHENMFWYRQDPGLGLRLIYFSYDVKMKEKGDIPEGYSVSREKKERFSLILESASTNQTSMYLCASSGPRILVADTQYFGPGTRLTVL.

This sequence joins TRBV9 and TRBJ1-2; perhaps TRBD1 as D (5 bases). The germline V gene has CDR1 SGDLS and CDR2 YYNGEE. Trimming removed 1 base from V and 4 bases from J, with 17 bases in between. CDR3 length: 16 amino acids. In DNA form, the CDR3 reads TGTGCCAGCAGCGTATCTCCCAGGGACGTCGGCTATGGCTACACCTTC. Amino acids: CASSVSPRDVGYGYTF.

The chain carries TRBV5-1 and TRBJ2-1; 8 bases line up with TRBD1. The CDR3 loop spans 14 amino acids. Germline V gives CDR1 SGHRS, CDR2 YFSETQ. V gave up 0 bases and J gave up 7 bases; unmatched junction bases: 3. CDR3 coding DNA: TGCGCCAGCAGCTTGGCCACAGGGGGGAATGAGCAGTTCTTC. Its translation is CASSLATGGNEQFF.

Remarks on this clone: Other DNA sequences from this sample encode an identical CDR3 as well. The rearrangement joins TRBV19 to TRBJ1-1; perhaps TRBD1 as D (6 bases). Germline values: CDR1 LNHDA, CDR2 SQIVND (reference sequence). The CDR3 runs 14 residues. Between the trimmed V and J ends, which lost 5 bases and 1 base, there was a span of 11 bases. Written as DNA, the CDR3 is TGTGCCAGTAGTCCACCGACAGGGAACACTGAAGCTTTCTTT. Its translation is CASSPPTGNTEAFF.

V and J are TRBV7-9 and TRBJ1-2; a weak D match, TRBD1 (5 bases). Looked up from germline, CDR1 is SEHNR and CDR2 is FQNEAQ (reference sequence). The length of the CDR3 is 14 residues. The V end lost 5 bases, the J end lost 2 bases, and 12 bases lay between the germline ends. The CDR3 sequence: CASSGDSPNYGYTF. CDR3 coding DNA: TGTGCCAGCAGCGGAGACAGCCCCAACTATGGCTACACCTTC.

The genes are TRBV5-3 and TRBJ2-3; 9 nucleotides agree with TRBD2. TRBV5-3 is an ORF, and what it does is uncertain. The trim removed 4 bases at V and 4 bases at J, leaving 16 bases unmatched. The CDR3 runs to 18 residues. The CDR3 coding sequence is TGTGCCAGAAGCCTCTTGGGTTCTCCTAGCGGGAAGGCAGATACGCAGTATTTT. Translation gives CARSLLGSPSGKADTQYF.

This clone was observed a single time. The chain combines TRBV28 with TRBJ1-3, with 7 bases fitting TRBD1. The CDR3 spans 15 residues. Trimming cost V 5 bases and J 3 bases; bases outside gene matches: 7. CDR1 is MDHEN and CDR2 is SYDVKM in the germline V gene. CDR3 in amino acids: CASSPQGIDGNTIYF. The CDR3 DNA reads as TGTGCCAGCAGTCCACAGGGGATTGATGGAAACACCATATATTTT.

The CDR3 sequence: CASSRTGGGGGTEAFF. The CDR3 bases are TGTGCCAGCAGCCGGACAGGGGGCGGTGGCGGCACTGAAGCTTTCTTT. This chain joins TRBV5-4 and TRBJ1-1; 11 bases align to TRBD1. This CDR3 has 16 residues. V lost 4 bases to trimming and J lost 4 bases; unmatched junction nucleotides: 9. CDR1 SGHNT and CDR2 YYREEE come from the germline V gene (reference sequence).

The chain couples TRBV20-1 to TRBJ2-5; no firm D call. Trimming took 5 bases from V and 6 from J, leaving 10 bases between them. From germline, CDR1 is DFQATT and CDR2 SNEGSKA (reference sequence). The CDR3 sequence is 11 residues long. CDR3 sequence: CSAPFSKTQYF. In nucleotides, the CDR3 is TGCAGTGCTCCATTCTCAAAGACCCAGTACTTC.

This clone appeared once. CDR3 sequence: CASSLAVGTGELFF. CDR3 bases: TGTGCCAGCAGCCTAGCCGTGGGCACCGGGGAGCTGTTTTTT. This chain connects TRBV14 to TRBJ2-2; D gene ambiguous. Trimming stripped 4 bases from V and 4 bases from J, with 10 bases between. From germline, CDR1 is SGHDN and CDR2 FVKESK. The CDR3 has 14 residues.

V usage is TRBV30 and J usage is TRBJ1-2; the D is unclear. Deletions cut 8 bases from V and 8 bases from J, with 21 bases between. Germline loops: CDR1 GTSNPN, CDR2 SVGIG (reference sequence). The CDR3 spans 13 residues. The CDR3 here is CAGSGRTSMGYTF. CDR3 bases: TGTGCCGGGTCGGGCAGGACCTCGATGGGCTACACCTTC.

The chain combines TRBV27 with TRBJ2-1, with 11 bases fitting TRBD2. Germline loops: CDR1 MNHEY, CDR2 SMNVEV (reference sequence). The CDR3 is 14 residues long. The trim removed 6 bases at V and 9 bases at J, leaving 7 bases unmatched. CDR3 residues: CASSLTSGMFEQFF. The CDR3, as DNA: TGTGCCAGCAGCCTGACTAGCGGGATGTTTGAGCAGTTCTTC.